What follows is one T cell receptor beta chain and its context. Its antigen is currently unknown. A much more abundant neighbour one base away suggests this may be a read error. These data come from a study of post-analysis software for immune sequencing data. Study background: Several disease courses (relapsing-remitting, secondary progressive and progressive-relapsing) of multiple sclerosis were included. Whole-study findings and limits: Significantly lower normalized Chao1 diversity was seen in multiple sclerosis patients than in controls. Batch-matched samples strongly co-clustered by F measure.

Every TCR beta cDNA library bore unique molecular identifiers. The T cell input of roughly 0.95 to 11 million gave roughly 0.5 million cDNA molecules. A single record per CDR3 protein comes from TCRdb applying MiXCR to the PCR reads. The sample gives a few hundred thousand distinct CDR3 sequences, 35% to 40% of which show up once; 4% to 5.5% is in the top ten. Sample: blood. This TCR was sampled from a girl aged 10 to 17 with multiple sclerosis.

CDR3 loop: CASSQDLASRYNEQYF. In DNA form, the CDR3 reads TGTGCCAGCAGCCAAGATCTGGCTAGTCGTTACAATGAGCAGTACTTC. The chain recombines TRBV3-1 with TRBJ2-5; D gene uncertain. The CDR3 is 16 amino acids. The germline CDR1 and CDR2 sequences are LGHDT and YNNKEL (reference sequence). The ends were cut back, 0 bases at V and 11 bases at J, with 22 bases in the middle.